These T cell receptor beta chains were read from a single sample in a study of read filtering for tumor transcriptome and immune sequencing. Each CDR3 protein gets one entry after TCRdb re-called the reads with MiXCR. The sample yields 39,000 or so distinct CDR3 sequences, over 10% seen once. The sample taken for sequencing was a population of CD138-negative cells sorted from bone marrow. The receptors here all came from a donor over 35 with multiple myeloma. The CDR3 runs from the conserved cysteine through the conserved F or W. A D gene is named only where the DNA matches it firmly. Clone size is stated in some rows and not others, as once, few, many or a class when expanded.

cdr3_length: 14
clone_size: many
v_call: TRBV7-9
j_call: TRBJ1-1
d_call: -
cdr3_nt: TGTGCCAGCACCGAACGGGGGGGGGCCACTGAAGCTTCCTTT
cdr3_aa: CASTERGGATEASF

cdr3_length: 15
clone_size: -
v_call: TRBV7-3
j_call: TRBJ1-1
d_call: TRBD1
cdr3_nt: TGTGCCAGCAGCTCCCGTCAGGGGGCTGTATCTGAAGCTTTCTTT
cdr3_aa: CASSSRQGAVSEAFF

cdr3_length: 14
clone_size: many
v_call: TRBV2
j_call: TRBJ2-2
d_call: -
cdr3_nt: TGTGCCAGCAAGTTCGGGGGGCCCCTCGAGGAGCTGTTTTTT
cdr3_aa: CASKFGGPLEELFF

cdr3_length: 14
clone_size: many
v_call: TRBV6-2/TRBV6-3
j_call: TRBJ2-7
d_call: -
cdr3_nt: TGTGCCAGCAGACGACTAGGGAGCTCTTACGAGCAGTACTTC
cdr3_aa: CASRRLGSSYEQYF

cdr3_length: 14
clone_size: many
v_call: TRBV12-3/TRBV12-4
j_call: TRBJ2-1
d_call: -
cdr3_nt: TGTGCCAGCAGTCCCGCCAGTTGGACAAATGAGCAGTTCTTC
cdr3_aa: CASSPASWTNEQFF

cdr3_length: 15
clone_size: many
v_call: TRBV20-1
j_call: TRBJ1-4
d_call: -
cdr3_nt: TGCAGTGCGGAAGGGGCCGGGGGAACTAATGAAAAACTGTTTTTT
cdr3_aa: CSAEGAGGTNEKLFF

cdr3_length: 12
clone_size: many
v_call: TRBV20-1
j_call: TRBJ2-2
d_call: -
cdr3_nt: TGCAGTGCCTCCGGCCCCGACGGGGAGCTGTTTTTT
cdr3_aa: CSASGPDGELFF

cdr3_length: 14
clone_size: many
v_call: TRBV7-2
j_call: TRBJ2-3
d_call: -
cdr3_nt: TGTGCCAGCAGACGGCTTTCGTCCACAGATACGCAGTATTTT
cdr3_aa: CASRRLSSTDTQYF

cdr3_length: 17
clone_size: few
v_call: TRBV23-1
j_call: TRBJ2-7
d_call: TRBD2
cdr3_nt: TGCGCCAGCAGTCCGCTTTTCGGTACTAGCGATTCCTACGAGCAGTACTTC
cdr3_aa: CASSPLFGTSDSYEQYF

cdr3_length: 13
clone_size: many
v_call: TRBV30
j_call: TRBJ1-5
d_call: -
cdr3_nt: TGTGCCTGGAGTCTACAGAGCAATCAGCCCCAGCATTTT
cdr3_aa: CAWSLQSNQPQHF

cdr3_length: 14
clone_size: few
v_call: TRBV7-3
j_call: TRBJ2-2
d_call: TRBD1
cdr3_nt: TGTGCCAGCAGCTGGGGACAGGGCGCCGGGGAGCTGTTTTTT
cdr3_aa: CASSWGQGAGELFF

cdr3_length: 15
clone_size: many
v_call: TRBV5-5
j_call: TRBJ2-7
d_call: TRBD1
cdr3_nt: TGTGCCAGCAGCTTGGGGCCGACAGGGACCTACGAGCAGTACTTC
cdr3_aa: CASSLGPTGTYEQYF

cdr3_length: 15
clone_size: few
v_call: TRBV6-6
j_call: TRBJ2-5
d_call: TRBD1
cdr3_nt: TGTGCCAGCAGTTACCGGACAGGTATCCAAGAGACCCAGTACTTC
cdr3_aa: CASSYRTGIQETQYF

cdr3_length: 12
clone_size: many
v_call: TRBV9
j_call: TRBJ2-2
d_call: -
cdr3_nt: TGTGCCAGCAGAGATAACACCGGGGAGCTGTTTTTT
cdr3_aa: CASRDNTGELFF

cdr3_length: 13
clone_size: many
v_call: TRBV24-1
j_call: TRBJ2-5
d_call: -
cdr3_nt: TGTGCCACCAGTGCAGGAAATGCAGAGACCCAGTACTTC
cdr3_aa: CATSAGNAETQYF

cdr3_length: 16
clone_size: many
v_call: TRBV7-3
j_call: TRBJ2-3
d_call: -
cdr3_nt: TGTGCCAGCAGCTTAACGAGGCGGGGAACCACAGATACGCAGTATTTT
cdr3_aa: CASSLTRRGTTDTQYF

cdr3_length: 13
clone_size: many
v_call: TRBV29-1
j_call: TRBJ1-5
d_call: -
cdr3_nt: TGCAGCGTTGGGCAGGAGCTTAATCAGCCCCAGCATTTT
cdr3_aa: CSVGQELNQPQHF

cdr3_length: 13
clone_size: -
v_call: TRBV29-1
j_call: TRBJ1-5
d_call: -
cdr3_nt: TGCAGCGCCGGAGGGGGGGGCGGTCAGCCCCAGCATTTT
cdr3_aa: CSAGGGGGQPQHF

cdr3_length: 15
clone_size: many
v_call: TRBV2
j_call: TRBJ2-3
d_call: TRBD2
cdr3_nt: TGTGCCAGCAGGGCCTTCCTAGCGGGGCCAGATACGCAGTATTTT
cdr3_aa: CASRAFLAGPDTQYF

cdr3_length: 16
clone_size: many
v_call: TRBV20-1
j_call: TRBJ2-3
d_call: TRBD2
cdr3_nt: TGCAGTGCTAGGGAGGCGGGAGGGCCTGGCACAGATACGCAGTATTTT
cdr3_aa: CSAREAGGPGTDTQYF

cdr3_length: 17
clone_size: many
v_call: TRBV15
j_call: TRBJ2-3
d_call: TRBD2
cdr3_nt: TGTGCCACCAGCAGGACTAGCGGGAGCCGAAGCACAGATACGCAGTATTTT
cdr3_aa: CATSRTSGSRSTDTQYF

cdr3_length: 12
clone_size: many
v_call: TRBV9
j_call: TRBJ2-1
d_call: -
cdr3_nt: TGTGCCAGCAGCGAGGGGGATGAAGAGCAGTTCTTC
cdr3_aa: CASSEGDEEQFF

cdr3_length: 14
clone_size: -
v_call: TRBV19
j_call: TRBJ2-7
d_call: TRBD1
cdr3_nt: TGTGCCAGTAGCTCCCGGGACAGGGCGTACGAGCAGTACTTC
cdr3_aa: CASSSRDRAYEQYF

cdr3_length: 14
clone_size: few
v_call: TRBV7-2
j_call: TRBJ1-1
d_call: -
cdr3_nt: TGTGCCAGCAGCTTAGGATCTCAGGGAGTTGAAGCTTTCTTT
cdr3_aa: CASSLGSQGVEAFF

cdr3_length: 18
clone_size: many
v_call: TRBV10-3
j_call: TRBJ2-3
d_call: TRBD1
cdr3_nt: TGTGCCATCAGTGGCCAGGTATCCAGGGGGCCTGACACAGATACGCAGTATTTT
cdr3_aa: CAISGQVSRGPDTDTQYF

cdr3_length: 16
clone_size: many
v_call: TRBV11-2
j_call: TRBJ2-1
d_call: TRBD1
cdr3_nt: TGTGCCAGCAGCTTACCCACGACAGGGCGGATTTTTGAGCAGTTCTTC
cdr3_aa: CASSLPTTGRIFEQFF

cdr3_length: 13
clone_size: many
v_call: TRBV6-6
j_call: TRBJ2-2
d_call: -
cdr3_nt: TGTGCCATCCTAGATCTGGACCACGGGGAGCTGTTTTTT
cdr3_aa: CAILDLDHGELFF

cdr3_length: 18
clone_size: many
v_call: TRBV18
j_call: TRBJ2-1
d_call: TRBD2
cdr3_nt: TGTGCCAGCTCACCACGTAGGTTAGCGGGAGTGGGGGACAATGAGCAGTTCTTC
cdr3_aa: CASSPRRLAGVGDNEQFF

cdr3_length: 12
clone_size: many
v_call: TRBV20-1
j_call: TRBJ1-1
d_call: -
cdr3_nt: TGCAGACTGGGTTGGGTCAACACTGAAGCTTTCTTT
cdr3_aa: CRLGWVNTEAFF

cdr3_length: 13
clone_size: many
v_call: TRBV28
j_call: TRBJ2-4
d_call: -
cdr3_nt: TGTGCCAGCAGTTTACGAGACAGAAACATTCAGTACTTC
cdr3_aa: CASSLRDRNIQYF

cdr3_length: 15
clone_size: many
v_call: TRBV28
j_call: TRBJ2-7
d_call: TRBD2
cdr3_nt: TGTGCCAGTCAGACCTTGGGACTAGCGGGATCCGAGCAGTACTTC
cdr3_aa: CASQTLGLAGSEQYF

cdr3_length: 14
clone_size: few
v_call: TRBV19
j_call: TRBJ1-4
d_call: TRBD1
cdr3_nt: TGTGCCAGTAGGTTGGGACAGAAAAATGAAAAACTGTTTTTT
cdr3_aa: CASRLGQKNEKLFF

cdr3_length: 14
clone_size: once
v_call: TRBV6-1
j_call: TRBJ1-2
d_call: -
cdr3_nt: TGTGCCAGCAGTGATCTAGTACAGAGCTATGGCTACGCCTTC
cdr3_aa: CASSDLVQSYGYAF

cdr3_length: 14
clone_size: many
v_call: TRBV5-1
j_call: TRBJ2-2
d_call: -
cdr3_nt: TGCGCCAGCAGCTTGGAGCTTTACACCGGGGAGCTGTTTTTT
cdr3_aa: CASSLELYTGELFF

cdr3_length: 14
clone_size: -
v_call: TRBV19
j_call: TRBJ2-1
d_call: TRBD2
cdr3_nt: TGTGCCGGTAGCCCGGGACTAGGCTACAATGAGCAGTTCTTC
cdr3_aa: CAGSPGLGYNEQFF

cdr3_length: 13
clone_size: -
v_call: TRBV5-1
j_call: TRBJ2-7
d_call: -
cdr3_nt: TGCGCCAGCAGCCGCAGGAGCTCCTACGAGCAGTACTTC
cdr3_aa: CASSRRSSYEQYF

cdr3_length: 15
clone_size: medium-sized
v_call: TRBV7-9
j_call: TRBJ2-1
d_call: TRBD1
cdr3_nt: TGTGCCAGCAGCTTGGGACAGGGATTATCGGAGGAGCAGTTCTTC
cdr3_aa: CASSLGQGLSEEQFF

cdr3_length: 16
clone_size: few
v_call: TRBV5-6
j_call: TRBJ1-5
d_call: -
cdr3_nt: TGTGCCAGCAGCTTGGTAGGGGATCAGGGCAATCAGCCCCAGCATTTT
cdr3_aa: CASSLVGDQGNQPQHF

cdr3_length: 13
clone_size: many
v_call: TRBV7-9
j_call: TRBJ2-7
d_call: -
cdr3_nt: TGTGCCAGCAGCGCCGGGAGACCCTACGAGCAGTACTTC
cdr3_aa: CASSAGRPYEQYF

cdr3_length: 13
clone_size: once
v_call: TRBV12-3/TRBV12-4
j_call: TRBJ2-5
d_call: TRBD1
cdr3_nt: TGTGCCAGCAGAGACAGGGGGATACGGACACAGTACTTC
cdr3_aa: CASRDRGIRTQYF